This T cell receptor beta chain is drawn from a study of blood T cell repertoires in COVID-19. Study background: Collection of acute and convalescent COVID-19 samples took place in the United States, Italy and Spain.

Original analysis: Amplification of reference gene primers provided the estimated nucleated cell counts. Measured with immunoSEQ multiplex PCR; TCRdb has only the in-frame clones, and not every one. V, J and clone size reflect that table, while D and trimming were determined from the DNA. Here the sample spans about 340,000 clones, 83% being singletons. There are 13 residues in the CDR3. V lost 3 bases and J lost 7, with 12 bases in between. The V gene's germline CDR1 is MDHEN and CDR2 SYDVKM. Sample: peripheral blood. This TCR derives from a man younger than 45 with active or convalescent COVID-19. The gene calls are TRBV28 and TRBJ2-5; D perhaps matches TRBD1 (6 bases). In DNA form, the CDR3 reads TGTGCCAGCAGTTTTAGGGCCAGGGGGACCCAGTACTTC. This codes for CASSFRARGTQYF.